This TCR beta chain was sequenced in a study of monozygotic twins with inflammatory bowel disease. Reanalyzing the 5' RACE reads, TCRdb keeps one entry per CDR3 protein, without DNA. The sample is made up of about 300,000 distinct CDR3 sequences, and the top ten hold more than 4.5% of it. This receptor was taken from a human donor with ulcerative colitis or Crohn's disease, or a healthy co-twin of an affected twin (not recorded which). Material: blood.

The CDR3 here is CAIMGAGTDTQYF. The rearrangement links TRBV10-3 to TRBJ2-3; the TCRdb call, TRBD1, lacks DNA for checking. Looked up from germline, CDR1 is ENHRY and CDR2 is SYGVKD. CDR3 length: 13 residues.